A single sample gave rise to the 12 T cell receptor beta chains below, sequenced in a study of T cell responses to AZD1222 COVID-19 vaccine. Assay: immunoSEQ multiplex PCR; the TCRdb copy retains only in-frame clones and omits some. The repertoire consists of roughly 140,000 clones, with 70% to 90% occurring once and the leading ten covering about 3.4%. The specimen was peripheral blood, collected on day 0 of MenACWY control vaccination. The receptors here all came from an adult in good health.

The chain has TRBV29-1 and TRBJ1-4; D is unclear. This CDR3 contains 13 residues. CDR1 and CDR2 from the germline V gene are SQVTM and ANQGSEA. Trimming shortened V by 2 bases and J by 7 bases, and 11 bases separated the two germline ends. The CDR3 sequence: CSVERGGSEKLFF. As DNA, the CDR3 is TGCAGCGTTGAACGGGGTGGGAGTGAAAAACTGTTTTTT. Using reference TRBV29-1 and TRBJ1-4 for the parts outside the CDR3, the full variable domain is SAVISQKPSRDICQRGTSLTIQCQVDSQVTMMFWYRQQPGQSLTLIATANQGSEATYESGFVIDKFPISRPNLTFSTLTVSNMSPEDSSIYLCSVERGGSEKLFFGSGTQLSVL.

The chain uses TRBV11-3 and TRBJ2-1, with TRBD1 matching 9 bases. The CDR3 consists of 16 residues. V trimming: 4 bases; J trimming: 1 base; junction bases outside the gene matches: 5. Germline values: CDR1 SGHNT, CDR2 YENEEA. CDR3 bases: TGTGCCAGCAGCTATCGAGGGACAGGGTCCTACAATGAGCAGTTCTTC. It encodes CASSYRGTGSYNEQFF.

This chain joins TRBV6-2 or TRBV6-3 and TRBJ1-5; the D is unclear. Trimming left V 3 bases short and J 3 bases short, with 15 bases between. Germline V lookup: CDR1 MNHEY, CDR2 SVGEGT. CDR3 length: 16 residues. CDR3 nucleotides: TGTGCCAGCAGTTATTTCCGGACGGCTTCCAATCAGCCCCAGCATTTT. It translates to CASSYFRTASNQPQHF.

The rearrangement links TRBV15 to TRBJ2-1; D ambiguous. CDR1 and CDR2 from the germline V gene are LNHNV and YYDKDF (reference sequence). The CDR3 is 16 amino acids. V lost 1 base and J 2 bases, leaving 12 bases between the germline ends. CDR3 sequence reads: CATSRVFTRTYNEQFF. The CDR3 DNA reads TGTGCCACCAGCAGAGTTTTTACCAGAACCTACAATGAGCAGTTCTTC.

The rearrangement uses TRBV25-1 and TRBJ1-1; D gene ambiguous. From germline, CDR1 is MGHDK and CDR2 SYGVNS. CDR3 size: 16 residues. Trimming took 1 base from V and 1 from J, leaving 13 bases between them. DNA of the CDR3: TGTGCCAGCAGTGAATTACGTGCAGGCTCGAACACTGAAGCTTTCTTT. Translated, it gives CASSELRAGSNTEAFF.

This clone showed up just once. The gene calls are TRBV4-3 and TRBJ1-2; possible D gene TRBD1, 5 bases. This CDR3 is 16 amino acids long. CDR1 is LGHNA and CDR2 is YSLEER in the germline V gene. V was trimmed by 1 base and J by 6 bases, leaving 18 bases between them. The CDR3 is CASSQALQALGDGYTF. The CDR3 DNA reads as TGCGCCAGCAGCCAAGCGCTACAGGCCCTAGGTGATGGCTACACCTTC.

On this clone: The sample has other DNA sequences that encode this CDR3 too. The V and J genes are TRBV5-1 and TRBJ1-4; tentative D call: TRBD1 (5 bases). The CDR3 is 14 residues long. Trimming left V 0 bases short and J 4 bases short, with 7 bases between. Germline loops: CDR1 SGHRS, CDR2 YFSETQ. DNA for the CDR3: TGCGCCAGCAGCTTGGGGGGGAATAATGAAAAACTGTTTTTT. Protein sequence: CASSLGGNNEKLFF.

The gene calls are TRBV2 and TRBJ1-1; no firm D call. The CDR3 has 15 amino acids. Germline loops: CDR1 SNHLY, CDR2 FYNNEI. V lost 2 bases, J lost 3 bases, and 13 bases lay in between. The CDR3 nucleotides read TGTGCCAGCAGTGAATCGGGGAGGTCGGACACTGAAGCTTTCTTT. This sequence encodes CASSESGRSDTEAFF.

The chain links TRBV11-2 to TRBJ2-3; 11 nucleotides align to TRBD2. V lost 1 base to trimming and J lost 4 bases; unmatched junction nucleotides: 4. This CDR3 comprises 16 residues. In germline, CDR1 is SGHAT, CDR2 FQNNGV. CDR3 protein: CASSLGLAGGSDTQYF. CDR3 in DNA: TGTGCCAGCAGCTTAGGGCTAGCGGGGGGCTCAGATACGCAGTATTTT.

The chain joins TRBV12-5 to TRBJ1-1; no firm D call. The V end lost 6 bases, the J end lost 2 bases, and 13 bases lay between the germline ends. This CDR3 has 14 amino acids. From germline, CDR1 is LGHNT and CDR2 FRNRAP. In DNA form, the CDR3 reads TGTGCTAGTGGCCTTTTCACGAAAAACACTGAAGCTTTCTTT. This sequence encodes CASGLFTKNTEAFF.

This chain links TRBV4-1 with TRBJ1-3; D is unclear. CDR3 size: 16 residues. V lost 2 bases and J lost 2, with 13 bases in between. CDR1 MGHRA and CDR2 YSYEKL come from the germline V gene. The CDR3 region is CASSQSGPLPGNTIYF. The CDR3 region has the DNA TGCGCCAGCAGCCAATCCGGGCCGCTGCCTGGAAACACCATATATTTT.

The rearrangement uses TRBV7-3 and TRBJ1-2; 7 bases map to TRBD1. The germline CDR1 and CDR2 sequences are SGHTA and FQGTGA. There are 14 residues in the CDR3. The trim removed 5 bases at V and 6 bases at J, leaving 9 bases unmatched. CDR3 residues: CASSPLQGGDGYTF. CDR3 in DNA: TGTGCCAGCAGCCCACTGCAGGGGGGCGATGGCTACACCTTC.